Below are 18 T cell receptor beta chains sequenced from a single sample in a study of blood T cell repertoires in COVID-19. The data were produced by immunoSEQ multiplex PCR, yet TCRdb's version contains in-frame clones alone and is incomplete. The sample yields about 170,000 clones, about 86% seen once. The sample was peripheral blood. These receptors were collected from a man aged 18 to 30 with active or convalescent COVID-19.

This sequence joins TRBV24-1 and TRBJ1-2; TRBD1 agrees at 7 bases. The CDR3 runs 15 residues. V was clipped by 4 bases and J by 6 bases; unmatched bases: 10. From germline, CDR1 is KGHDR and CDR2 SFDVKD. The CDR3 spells CATSDRGSVQDGYTF. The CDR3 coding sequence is TGTGCCACCAGTGACAGGGGGTCGGTGCAGGATGGCTACACCTTC.

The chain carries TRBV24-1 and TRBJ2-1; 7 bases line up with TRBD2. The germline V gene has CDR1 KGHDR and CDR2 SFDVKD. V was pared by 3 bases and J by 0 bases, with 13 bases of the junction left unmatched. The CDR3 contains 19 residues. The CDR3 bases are TGTGCCACCAGTGATCCAAGTGGGGGGAGGGGTCTCTCCTACAATGAGCAGTTCTTC. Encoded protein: CATSDPSGGRGLSYNEQFF.

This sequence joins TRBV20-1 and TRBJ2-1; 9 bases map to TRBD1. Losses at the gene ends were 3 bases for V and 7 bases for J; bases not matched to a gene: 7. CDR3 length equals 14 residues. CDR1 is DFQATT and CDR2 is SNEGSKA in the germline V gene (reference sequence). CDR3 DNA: TGCAGTGCTAGTGGCGGGACAGGGCTGAATGAGCAGTTCTTC. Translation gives CSASGGTGLNEQFF.

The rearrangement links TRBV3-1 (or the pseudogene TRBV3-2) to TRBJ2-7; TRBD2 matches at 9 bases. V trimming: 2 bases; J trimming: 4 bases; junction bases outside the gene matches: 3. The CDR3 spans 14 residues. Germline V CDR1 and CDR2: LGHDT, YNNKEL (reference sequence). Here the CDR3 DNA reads TGTGCCAGCAGCCAACTAGCGGGGAGATACGAGCAGTACTTC. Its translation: CASSQLAGRYEQYF.

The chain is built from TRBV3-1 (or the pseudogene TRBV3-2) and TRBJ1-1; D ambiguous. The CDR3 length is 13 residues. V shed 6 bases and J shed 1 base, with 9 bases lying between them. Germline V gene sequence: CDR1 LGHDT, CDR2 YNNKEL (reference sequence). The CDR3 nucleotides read TGTGCCAGCAGACTTGTGCAGAACACTGAAGCTTTCTTT. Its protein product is CASRLVQNTEAFF.

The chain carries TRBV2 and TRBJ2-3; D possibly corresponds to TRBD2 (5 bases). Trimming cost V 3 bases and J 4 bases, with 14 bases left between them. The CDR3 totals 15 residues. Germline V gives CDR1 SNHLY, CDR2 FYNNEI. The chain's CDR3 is CASSDYAYGADTQYF. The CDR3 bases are TGTGCCAGCAGTGACTATGCCTACGGGGCAGATACGCAGTATTTT.

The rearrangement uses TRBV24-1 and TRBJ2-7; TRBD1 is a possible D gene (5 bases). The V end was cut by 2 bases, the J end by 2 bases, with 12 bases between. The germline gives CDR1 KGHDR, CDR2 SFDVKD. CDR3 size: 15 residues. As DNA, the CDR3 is TGTGCCACCAGTGATTCTAGGGGTCTGACCTACGAGCAGTACTTC. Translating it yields CATSDSRGLTYEQYF.

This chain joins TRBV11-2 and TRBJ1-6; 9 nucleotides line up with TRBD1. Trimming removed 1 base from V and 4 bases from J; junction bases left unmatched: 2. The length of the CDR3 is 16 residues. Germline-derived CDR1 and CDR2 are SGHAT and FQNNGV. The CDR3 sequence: CASSLGTGAYNSPLHF. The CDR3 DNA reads TGTGCCAGCAGCTTAGGGACAGGGGCGTATAATTCACCCCTCCACTTT.

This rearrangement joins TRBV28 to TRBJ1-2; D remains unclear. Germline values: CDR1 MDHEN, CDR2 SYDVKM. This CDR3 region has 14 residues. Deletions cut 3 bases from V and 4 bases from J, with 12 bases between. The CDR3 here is CASSLRKRGYGYTF. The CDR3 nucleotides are TGTGCCAGCAGTTTGAGGAAACGGGGCTATGGCTACACCTTC.

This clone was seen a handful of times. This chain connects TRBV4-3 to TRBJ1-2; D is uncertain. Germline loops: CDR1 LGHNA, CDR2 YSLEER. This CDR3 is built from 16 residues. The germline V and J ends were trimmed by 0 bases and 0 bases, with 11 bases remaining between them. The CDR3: CASSQDPRHSNYGYTF. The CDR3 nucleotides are TGCGCCAGCAGCCAAGATCCAAGACATTCTAACTATGGCTACACCTTC.

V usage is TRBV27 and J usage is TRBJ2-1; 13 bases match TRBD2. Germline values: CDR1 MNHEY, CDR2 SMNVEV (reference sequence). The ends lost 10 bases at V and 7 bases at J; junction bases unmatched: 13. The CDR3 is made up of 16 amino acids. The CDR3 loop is CATLAGGYYPFNEQFF. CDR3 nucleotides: TGTGCCACACTAGCGGGGGGGTACTATCCTTTTAATGAGCAGTTCTTC.

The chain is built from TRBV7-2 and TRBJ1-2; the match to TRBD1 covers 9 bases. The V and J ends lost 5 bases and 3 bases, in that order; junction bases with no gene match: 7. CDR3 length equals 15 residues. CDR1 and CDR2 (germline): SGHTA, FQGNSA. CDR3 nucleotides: TGTGCCAGCAGCAAGAGGGACAGGGTCGACTATGGCTACACCTTC. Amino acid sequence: CASSKRDRVDYGYTF.

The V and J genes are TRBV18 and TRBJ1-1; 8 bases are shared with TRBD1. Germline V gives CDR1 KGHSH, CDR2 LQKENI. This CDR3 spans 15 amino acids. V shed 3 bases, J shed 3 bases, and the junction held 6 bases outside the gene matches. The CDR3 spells CASSPPTGADTEAFF. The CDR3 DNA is TGTGCCAGCTCACCCCCGACAGGGGCAGACACTGAAGCTTTCTTT.

The CDR3 nucleotides are TGTGCCAGCAGTATAATTAACTATGGCTACACCTTC. Amino acids: CASSIINYGYTF. V and J are TRBV28 and TRBJ1-2; D ambiguous. V was trimmed by 5 bases and J by 1 base, leaving 5 bases between them. This CDR3 has 12 residues. Looked up from germline, CDR1 is MDHEN and CDR2 is SYDVKM.

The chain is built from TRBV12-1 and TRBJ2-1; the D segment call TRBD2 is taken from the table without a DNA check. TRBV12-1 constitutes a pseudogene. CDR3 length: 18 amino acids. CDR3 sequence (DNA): TGTGCCAGCAGCTTTCCCGGGACTAGCGGGAGCTCCTACAATGAGCAGTTCTTC. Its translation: CASSFPGTSGSSYNEQFF.

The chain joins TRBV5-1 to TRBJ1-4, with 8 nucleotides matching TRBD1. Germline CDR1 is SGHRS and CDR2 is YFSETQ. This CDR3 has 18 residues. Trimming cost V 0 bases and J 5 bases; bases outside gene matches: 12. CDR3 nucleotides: TGCGCCAGCAGCTTGGGACAGGGGAGTCGGACGAGCAATGAAAAACTGTTTTTT. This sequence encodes CASSLGQGSRTSNEKLFF.

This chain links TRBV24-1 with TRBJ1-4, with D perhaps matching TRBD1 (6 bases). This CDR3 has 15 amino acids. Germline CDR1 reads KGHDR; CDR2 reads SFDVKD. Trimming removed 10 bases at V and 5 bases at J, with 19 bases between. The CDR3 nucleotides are TGTGCCACGATGGGCGGGGGTAGGGGGAATGAAAAACTGTTTTTT. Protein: CATMGGGRGNEKLFF.

The CDR3 DNA is TGTGCCAGCAGTTTAGGCGGGAGCGGGGATACGCAGTATTTT. This codes for CASSLGGSGDTQYF. The chain couples TRBV28 to TRBJ2-3; 7 bases agree with TRBD2. V shed 2 bases, J shed 6 bases, and the junction held 5 bases outside the gene matches. Germline CDR1 and CDR2: MDHEN and SYDVKM. The CDR3 loop spans 14 amino acids.